The entry that follows covers one T cell receptor (beta chain) sequence. Its specificity is not known. The repertoire was sequenced with immunoSEQ multiplex PCR; TCRdb's copy has only in-frame clones and lacks some. The table includes 35,000 to 40,000 clones, approximately 80% detected once. The sample is drawn from a study of OX40 agonist ivuxolimab in advanced cancers. Overall study context: Patients were dosed with the agonistic anti-OX40 (CD134) antibody ivuxolimab.

Study-level results: Researchers report that CD8+ T cells had, on average, more expanded clones than CD4+. CD4+ and CD8+ T cells in blood underwent clonal expansion by week 6 at 0.1 to 3.0 mg/kg.

The CDR3 is made up of 14 amino acids. CDR1 is MNHNY, CDR2 SVGAGI, per germline (reference sequence). Trimming removed 2 bases from V and 6 bases from J, with 10 bases in between. Material: CD4+ or CD8+ T cells sorted from blood, obtained in a trial of the OX40 agonist ivuxolimab. This sequence was found in an adult with an advanced solid tumor such as melanoma, head and neck, liver or kidney cancer. The chain links TRBV6-6 to TRBJ1-4; weak D call: TRBD1 (6 bases). The CDR3 DNA follows: TGTGCCAGCAGTTACATAAGGGGGGATGAAAAACTGTTTTTT. Encoded protein: CASSYIRGDEKLFF.